Each of the 30 T cell receptor beta chains below was sequenced from the same sample in a study of cytomegalovirus exposure and HLA in healthy donors. PCR employed 60 Vbeta and 13 Jbeta primers. Clones were read by immunoSEQ multiplex PCR, and TCRdb kept only the in-frame ones, dropping some. The data hold about 140,000 clones, with roughly 83% observed a single time. Sequenced sample: PBMCs. These receptors all come from a man in his forties or fifties in good health and CMV-seropositive.

The chain combines TRBV7-3 with TRBJ2-7; the match to TRBD1 covers 9 bases. The CDR3 totals 13 residues. J lost 5 bases, V lost 3 bases, and 2 bases had no gene match. Germline CDR1 SGHTA, CDR2 FQGTGA. This chain's CDR3 is CASSFDRGNEQYF. The CDR3 region has the DNA TGTGCCAGCAGCTTCGACAGGGGGAACGAGCAGTACTTC.

The chain is built from TRBV7-9 and TRBJ1-1; 10 bases line up with TRBD1. The ends lost 1 base at V and 6 bases at J; junction bases unmatched: 5. The CDR3 runs 15 residues. The germline gives CDR1 SEHNR, CDR2 FQNEAQ (reference sequence). The CDR3 is CASSLVDRGRPEAFF. CDR3 DNA: TGTGCCAGCAGCTTAGTAGACAGGGGGCGGCCTGAAGCTTTCTTT.

V is TRBV2 and J is TRBJ1-3, with TRBD1 as a possible D gene (5 bases). CDR1 is SNHLY, CDR2 FYNNEI, per germline. Between the trimmed V and J ends, which lost 7 bases and 1 base, there was a span of 11 bases. This CDR3 region has 14 residues. DNA of the CDR3: TGTGCCAGCACTGGGGGGAGTTCTGGAAACACCATATATTTT. Translation gives CASTGGSSGNTIYF.

This clone has a single count. The chain recombines TRBV7-9 with TRBJ1-6; D might be TRBD1 (6 bases). CDR3 size: 15 residues. Trimming left V 5 bases short and J 5 bases short, with 13 bases between. Germline CDR1 SEHNR, CDR2 FQNEAQ (reference sequence). CDR3 coding DNA: TGTGCCAGCAGCCGGCGGGGGGGCAATAATTCACCCCTCCACTTT. Residues: CASSRRGGNNSPLHF.

The chain uses TRBV16 and TRBJ1-6; D is unresolved. Germline loops: CDR1 KGHSY, CDR2 FQNENV. This CDR3 is 12 amino acids long. Trimming removed 7 bases from V and 8 bases from J, with 9 bases in between. CDR3 loop: CASTPLDSPLHF. Here the CDR3 DNA reads TGTGCCAGCACCCCTCTCGATTCACCCCTCCACTTT.

In regard to this clone: The junction differs from germline at one of its ends, possibly a read error. The chain carries TRBV10-3 and TRBJ2-1, with D possibly being TRBD1 (5 bases). This CDR3 contains 15 residues. Germline CDR1 is ENHRY and CDR2 is SYGVKD. The CDR3 DNA follows: TGTGCCAGCAGTCTAGGGGTCCACTCCTACAATGAGCAGTTCTTC. This encodes CASSLGVHSYNEQFF.

This clone was detected only a few times. The V gene is TRBV27, the J gene TRBJ2-1, with 8 positions matching TRBD2. Germline V gives CDR1 MNHEY, CDR2 SMNVEV (reference sequence). V lost 5 bases, J lost 0 bases, and 9 bases stayed unmatched. The CDR3 consists of 17 residues. The CDR3 DNA follows: TGTGCCAGCAGTCCCTTAACGGCGGGAGGCTCCTACAATGAGCAGTTCTTC. Amino acids: CASSPLTAGGSYNEQFF.

V gene TRBV9 combines with J gene TRBJ2-1, with 10 bases that match TRBD2. The J segment lost 12 bases and the V segment lost 2 bases, leaving 5 bases of the junction unmatched. This CDR3 region has 13 residues. Germline CDR1 reads SGDLS; CDR2 reads YYNGEE. The CDR3 protein is CASSVGLAHLQFF. CDR3 bases: TGTGCCAGCAGCGTGGGACTAGCGCACTTGCAGTTCTTC.

This chain joins TRBV9 and TRBJ1-2, with no clear D. The CDR3 has 15 residues. The germline V and J ends were trimmed by 3 bases and 4 bases, with 16 bases remaining between them. The germline CDR1 and CDR2 sequences are SGDLS and YYNGEE. This chain's CDR3 is CASSAQVLISYGYTF. CDR3 in DNA: TGTGCCAGCAGCGCCCAGGTTCTTATAAGCTATGGCTACACCTTC. The entire variable domain, with the rest obtained from reference TRBV9 and TRBJ1-2, is as follows: DSGVTQTPKHLITATGQRVTLRCSPRSGDLSVYWYQQSLDQGLQFLIQYYNGEERAKGNILERFSAQQFPDLHSELNLSSLELGDSALYFCASSAQVLISYGYTFGSGTRLTVV.

V usage is TRBV29-1 and J usage is TRBJ2-5; D uncertain. The better agreement between TRBJ2-7 and the DNA end casts doubt on the J call. Germline CDR1 SQVTM, CDR2 ANQGSEA. This CDR3 spans 11 amino acids. This chain's CDR3 is CSVVPPYEQYF. The CDR3 nucleotides are TGCAGCGTTGTCCCCCCCTACGAGCAGTACTTC.

The chain is built from TRBV2 and TRBJ1-1, with unresolved D. The CDR3 runs 13 residues. Trimming took 4 bases from V and 0 from J, leaving 6 bases between them. The germline V gene has CDR1 SNHLY and CDR2 FYNNEI. CDR3 amino acids: CASSGLVNTEAFF. DNA for the CDR3: TGTGCCAGCAGTGGCCTAGTGAACACTGAAGCTTTCTTT.

The chain couples TRBV27 to TRBJ2-1; D is perhaps TRBD1 (7 bases). The CDR3 is 13 amino acids. CDR1 and CDR2 (germline): MNHEY, SMNVEV (reference sequence). The ends were cut back, 6 bases at V and 7 bases at J, with 13 bases in the middle. Here the CDR3 reads CASRTQGRNEQFF. The CDR3 coding sequence is TGTGCCAGCAGGACACAGGGGAGGAATGAGCAGTTCTTC.

This chain links TRBV9 with TRBJ2-3; 10 positions agree with TRBD2. Germline V lookup: CDR1 SGDLS, CDR2 YYNGEE. J was trimmed by 8 bases and V by 3 bases; bases with no gene match: 6. CDR3 length equals 14 residues. The CDR3 protein is CASSGAGGSSTQYF. The CDR3, as DNA: TGTGCCAGCAGCGGAGCGGGGGGGTCTAGTACGCAGTATTTT.

The chain carries TRBV29-1 and TRBJ1-2; the match to TRBD1 covers 12 bases. V lost 6 bases and J lost 3; bases outside the gene matches: 11. The CDR3 consists of 16 residues. Germline loops: CDR1 SQVTM, CDR2 ANQGSEA. CDR3 sequence (DNA): TGCAGCGTCGGGGGGACAGGGGGCCCTACTCACTATGGCTACACCTTC. It is translated as CSVGGTGGPTHYGYTF.

This clone appeared a single time. The CDR3 nucleotides read TGCGCCAGCAGCTTCTCCGGGACAGGTCCAGTAGGCTACACCTTC. It translates to CASSFSGTGPVGYTF. This chain links TRBV5-1 with TRBJ1-2, with 8 bases that match TRBD1. Unmatched junction bases numbered 11, after V lost 2 bases and J lost 8 bases. This CDR3 spans 15 amino acids. Germline V CDR1 and CDR2: SGHRS, YFSETQ.

The V call is TRBV9, the J call TRBJ1-1; no firm D call. From germline, CDR1 is SGDLS and CDR2 YYNGEE. Trimming shortened V by 0 bases and J by 5 bases, and 17 bases separated the two germline ends. This CDR3 is 16 amino acids long. The CDR3 DNA sequence: TGTGCCAGCAGCGTAGAGGTGGGAGGGTATATGACTGAAGCTTTCTTT. Protein product: CASSVEVGGYMTEAFF.

A remark on this clone: This CDR3 is also generated by other DNA sequences in the sample. This chain uses TRBV7-2 with TRBJ1-2; TRBD1 matches at 7 bases. The CDR3 is 15 amino acids. The germline V gene encodes CDR1 SGHTA and CDR2 FQGNSA. V shed 1 base and J 4 bases; nucleotides not matched to a gene: 6. This CDR3 reads CASSLGGGAGYGYTF. For the CDR3, the DNA is TGTGCCAGCAGCTTAGGAGGGGGCGCAGGCTATGGCTACACCTTC.

J is TRBJ2-4 and V is TRBV18; no definite D call. V lost 3 bases, J lost 8 bases, and 17 bases lay in between. The germline CDR1 and CDR2 sequences are KGHSH and LQKENI. The CDR3 runs to 15 residues. CDR3: CASSPDDEMGYIQYF. CDR3 nucleotides: TGTGCCAGCTCACCTGATGATGAAATGGGCTACATTCAGTACTTC.

V usage is TRBV5-4 and J usage is TRBJ1-6, with 8 bases identical to TRBD1. The CDR3 has 15 residues. Germline V gene data show CDR1 as SGHNT and CDR2 as YYREEE (reference sequence). The trim removed 4 bases at V and 6 bases at J, leaving 6 bases unmatched. CDR3 region: CASSGQGLLNSPLHF. The CDR3 region has the DNA TGTGCCAGCAGCGGACAGGGCTTGCTTAATTCACCCCTCCACTTT.

The rearrangement links TRBV18 to TRBJ1-5, with 8 bases aligning to TRBD1. V was pared by 3 bases and J by 3 bases, with 4 bases of the junction left unmatched. The CDR3 runs 15 residues. The germline gives CDR1 KGHSH, CDR2 LQKENI. The CDR3 here is CASSPAGQDNQPQHF. The CDR3 DNA sequence: TGTGCCAGCTCACCGGCGGGACAGGACAATCAGCCCCAGCATTTT.

This chain joins TRBV28 and TRBJ1-6; D possibly corresponds to TRBD1 (5 bases). The germline V and J ends were trimmed by 6 bases and 7 bases, with 19 bases remaining between them. In germline, CDR1 is MDHEN, CDR2 SYDVKM. CDR3 length: 16 amino acids. CDR3 bases: TGTGCCAGCAGCTCCGGGGGATCCGGGTTGAATTCACCCCTCCACTTT. Protein product: CASSSGGSGLNSPLHF.

Only one count was recorded for this clone. The chain links TRBV7-2 to TRBJ1-4; a weak D match, TRBD1 (5 bases). This CDR3 region has 15 residues. The V gene lost 5 bases and the J gene lost 7 bases, with 17 bases spanning the gap. Germline V gene data show CDR1 as SGHTA and CDR2 as FQGNSA. The DNA of the CDR3 is TGTGCCAGCAGCATATCTGGGGCTCGCGGTGAAAAACTGTTTTTT. Its translation: CASSISGARGEKLFF.

Details on this clone: A read error may produce the germline difference seen at one junction end. This rearrangement joins TRBV2 to TRBJ1-4, with 10 positions matching TRBD1. Germline V gives CDR1 SNHLY, CDR2 FYNNEI. The CDR3 loop spans 11 amino acids. The CDR3 protein is CASTTDGTGVF. The CDR3 DNA follows: TGTGCCAGCACAACGGACGGGACAGGGGTTTTT.

The V gene is TRBV2, the J gene TRBJ1-2; D possibly corresponds to TRBD1 (6 bases). The V gene's germline CDR1 is SNHLY and CDR2 FYNNEI. The CDR3 runs to 12 residues. V was cut by 6 bases and J by 4 bases, with 9 bases left in between. The CDR3 DNA reads TGTGCCAGCAGGGTAGGGGGCTATGGCTACACCTTC. Residues: CASRVGGYGYTF.

The chain combines TRBV7-9 with TRBJ1-6; no definite D call. Per the germline V gene, CDR1 is SEHNR and CDR2 is FQNEAQ (reference sequence). V was shortened by 4 bases and J by 3 bases, with 10 bases between the two germline ends. This CDR3 contains 15 residues. CDR3 in amino acids: CASSSDTVYNSPLHF. CDR3 sequence (DNA): TGTGCCAGCAGCTCAGACACAGTCTATAATTCACCCCTCCACTTT. Full variable domain (remainder filled in from reference TRBV7-9 and TRBJ1-6): DTGVSQNPRHKITKRGQNVTFRCDPISEHNRLYWYRQTLGQGPEFLTYFQNEAQLEKSRLLSDRFSAERPKGSFSTLEIQRTEQGDSAMYLCASSSDTVYNSPLHFGNGTRLTVT.

This clone came up once. The chain employs TRBV9 and TRBJ1-2; 7 nucleotides line up with TRBD1. The germline V gene has CDR1 SGDLS and CDR2 YYNGEE. The CDR3 covers 14 residues. J lost 8 bases, V lost 4 bases, and 11 bases had no gene match. CDR3 sequence (DNA): TGTGCCAGCAGCCGAGTGACAGGGAGTGGAGGCTACACCTTC. Its translation is CASSRVTGSGGYTF.

V gene TRBV12-5 combines with J gene TRBJ1-2; 8 positions match TRBD1. J gave up 7 bases and V 1 base, and 5 bases lay outside the gene matches. The germline V gene has CDR1 LGHNT and CDR2 FRNRAP. The CDR3 spans 14 residues. CDR3 residues: CASGLGGQGSGYTF. In DNA form, the CDR3 reads TGTGCTAGTGGTTTGGGCGGACAGGGAAGTGGCTACACCTTC.

J is TRBJ2-5 and V is TRBV19; TRBD2 matches 11 bases. This CDR3 spans 15 amino acids. Germline V gene sequence: CDR1 LNHDA, CDR2 SQIVND (reference sequence). With V trimmed by 6 bases and J by 5 bases, 8 bases remained unmatched. The CDR3 DNA follows: TGTGCCAGTAGATCGGGACTAGCGGAATTGGAGACCCAGTACTTC. Encoded protein: CASRSGLAELETQYF.

The chain carries TRBV11-2 and TRBJ1-2, with 9 positions matching TRBD1. The CDR3 runs to 16 residues. The J segment lost 4 bases and the V segment lost 5 bases, leaving 11 bases of the junction unmatched. In germline, CDR1 is SGHAT, CDR2 FQNNGV. The CDR3 nucleotides are TGTGCCAGCAGCATAAATTTTGGACAGGGGAGCTATGGCTACACCTTC. Amino acid sequence: CASSINFGQGSYGYTF.

This clone was detected a few times. The V call is TRBV5-1, the J call TRBJ2-3; 8 bases map to TRBD2. V dropped 0 bases and J dropped 6; count of bases not matched to a gene: 0. In germline, CDR1 is SGHRS, CDR2 YFSETQ. This CDR3 spans 13 amino acids. This chain's CDR3 is CASSLASGDTQYF. The CDR3 DNA follows: TGCGCCAGCAGCTTGGCTAGCGGGGATACGCAGTATTTT.